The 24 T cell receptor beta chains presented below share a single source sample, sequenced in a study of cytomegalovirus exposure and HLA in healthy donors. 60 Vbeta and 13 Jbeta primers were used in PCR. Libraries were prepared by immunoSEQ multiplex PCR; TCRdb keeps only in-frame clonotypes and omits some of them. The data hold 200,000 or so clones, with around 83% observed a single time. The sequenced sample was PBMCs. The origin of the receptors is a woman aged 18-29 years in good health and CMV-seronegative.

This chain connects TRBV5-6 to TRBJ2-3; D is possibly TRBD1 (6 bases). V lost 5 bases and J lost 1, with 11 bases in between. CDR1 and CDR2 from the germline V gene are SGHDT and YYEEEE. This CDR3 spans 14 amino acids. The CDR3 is CASRTQGGTDTQYF. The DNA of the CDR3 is TGTGCCAGCAGGACACAGGGTGGCACAGATACGCAGTATTTT.

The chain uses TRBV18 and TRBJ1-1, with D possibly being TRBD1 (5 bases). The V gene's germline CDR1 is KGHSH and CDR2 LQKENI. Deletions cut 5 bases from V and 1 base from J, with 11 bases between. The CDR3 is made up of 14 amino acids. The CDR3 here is CASSIGVENTEAFF. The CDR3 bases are TGTGCCAGCTCAATAGGGGTTGAGAACACTGAAGCTTTCTTT. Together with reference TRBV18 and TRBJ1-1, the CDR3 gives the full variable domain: NAGVMQNPRHLVRRRGQEARLRCSPMKGHSHVYWYRQLPEEGLKFMVYLQKENIIDESGMPKERFSAEFPKEGPSILRIQQVVRGDSAAYFCASSIGVENTEAFFGQGTRLTVV.

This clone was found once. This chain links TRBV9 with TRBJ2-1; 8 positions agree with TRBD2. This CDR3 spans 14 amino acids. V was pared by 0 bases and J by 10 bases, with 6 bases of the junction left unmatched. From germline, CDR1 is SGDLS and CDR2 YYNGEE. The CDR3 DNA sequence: TGTGCCAGCAGCGTAGCCGGGGGGGGACCCGAGCAGTTCTTC. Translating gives CASSVAGGGPEQFF.

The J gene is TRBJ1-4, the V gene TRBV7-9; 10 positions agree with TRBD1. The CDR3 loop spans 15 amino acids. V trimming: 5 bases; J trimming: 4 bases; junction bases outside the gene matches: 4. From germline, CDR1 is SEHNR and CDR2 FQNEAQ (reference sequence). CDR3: CASSHRDRGNEKLFF. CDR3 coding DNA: TGTGCCAGCAGCCACCGGGACAGGGGTAATGAAAAACTGTTTTTT. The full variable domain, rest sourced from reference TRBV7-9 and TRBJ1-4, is DTGVSQNPRHKITKRGQNVTFRCDPISEHNRLYWYRQTLGQGPEFLTYFQNEAQLEKSRLLSDRFSAERPKGSFSTLEIQRTEQGDSAMYLCASSHRDRGNEKLFFGSGTQLSVL.

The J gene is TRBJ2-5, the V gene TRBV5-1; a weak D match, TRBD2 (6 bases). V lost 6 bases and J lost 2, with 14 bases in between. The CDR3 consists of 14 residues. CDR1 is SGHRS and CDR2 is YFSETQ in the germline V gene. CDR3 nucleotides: TGCGCCAGCACCATCGGACGGGGGCAAGAGACCCAGTACTTC. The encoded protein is CASTIGRGQETQYF. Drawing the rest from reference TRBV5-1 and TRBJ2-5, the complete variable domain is KAGVTQTPRYLIKTRGQQVTLSCSPISGHRSVSWYQQTPGQGLQFLFEYFSETQRNKGNFPGRFSGRQFSNSRSEMNVSTLELGDSALYLCASTIGRGQETQYFGPGTRLLVL.

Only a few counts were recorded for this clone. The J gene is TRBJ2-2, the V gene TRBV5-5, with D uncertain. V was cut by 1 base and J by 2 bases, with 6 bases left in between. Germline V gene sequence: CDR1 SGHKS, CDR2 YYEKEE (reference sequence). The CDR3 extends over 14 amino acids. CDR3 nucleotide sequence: TGTGCCAGCAGCTTGACGAGTAACACCGGGGAGCTGTTTTTT. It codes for CASSLTSNTGELFF. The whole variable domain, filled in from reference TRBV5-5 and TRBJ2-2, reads DAGVTQSPTHLIKTRGQQVTLRCSPISGHKSVSWYQQVLGQGPQFIFQYYEKEERGRGNFPDRFSARQFPNYSSELNVNALLLGDSALYLCASSLTSNTGELFFGEGSRLTVL.

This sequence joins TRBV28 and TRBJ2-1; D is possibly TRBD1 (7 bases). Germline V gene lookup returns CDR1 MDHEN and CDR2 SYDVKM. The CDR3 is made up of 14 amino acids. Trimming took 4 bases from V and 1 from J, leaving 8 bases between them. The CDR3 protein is CASSSGGSYNEQFF. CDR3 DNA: TGTGCCAGCAGTTCAGGGGGGTCCTACAATGAGCAGTTCTTC. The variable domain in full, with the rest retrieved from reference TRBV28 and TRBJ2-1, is DVKVTQSSRYLVKRTGEKVFLECVQDMDHENMFWYRQDPGLGLRLIYFSYDVKMKEKGDIPEGYSVSREKKERFSLILESASTNQTSMYLCASSSGGSYNEQFFGPGTRLTVL.

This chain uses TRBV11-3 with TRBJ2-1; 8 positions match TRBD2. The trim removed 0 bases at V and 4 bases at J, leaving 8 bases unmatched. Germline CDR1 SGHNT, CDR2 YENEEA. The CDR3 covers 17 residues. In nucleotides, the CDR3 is TGTGCCAGCAGCTTAGATCTTGGGACTAGTAGTTACAATGAGCAGTTCTTC. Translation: CASSLDLGTSSYNEQFF.

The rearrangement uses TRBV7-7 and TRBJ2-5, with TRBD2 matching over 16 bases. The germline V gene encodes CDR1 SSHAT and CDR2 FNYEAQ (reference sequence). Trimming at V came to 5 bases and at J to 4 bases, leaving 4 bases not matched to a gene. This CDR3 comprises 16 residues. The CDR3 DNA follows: TGTGCCAGCAGCCCGGGACTAGCGGGAGGGGTAGAGACCCAGTACTTC. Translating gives CASSPGLAGGVETQYF.

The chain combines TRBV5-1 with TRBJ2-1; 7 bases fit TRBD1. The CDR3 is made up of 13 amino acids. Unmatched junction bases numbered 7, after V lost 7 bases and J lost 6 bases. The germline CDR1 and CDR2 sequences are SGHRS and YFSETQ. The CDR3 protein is CASVDRLSNEQFF. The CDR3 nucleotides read TGCGCCAGCGTGGACAGGTTGAGCAATGAGCAGTTCTTC.

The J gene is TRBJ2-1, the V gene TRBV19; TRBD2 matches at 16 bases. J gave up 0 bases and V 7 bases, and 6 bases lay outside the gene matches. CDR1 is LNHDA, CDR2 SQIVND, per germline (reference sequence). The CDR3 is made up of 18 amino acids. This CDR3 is CASTGTSGGDSSYNEQFF. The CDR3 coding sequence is TGTGCCAGTACCGGGACTAGCGGGGGGGATAGCTCCTACAATGAGCAGTTCTTC.

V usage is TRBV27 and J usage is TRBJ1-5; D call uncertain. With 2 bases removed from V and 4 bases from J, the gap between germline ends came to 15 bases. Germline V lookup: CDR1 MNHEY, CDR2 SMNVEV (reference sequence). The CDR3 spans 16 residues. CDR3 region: CASSLMGGAANQPQHF. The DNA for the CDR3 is TGTGCCAGCAGTTTAATGGGTGGTGCGGCTAATCAGCCCCAGCATTTT.

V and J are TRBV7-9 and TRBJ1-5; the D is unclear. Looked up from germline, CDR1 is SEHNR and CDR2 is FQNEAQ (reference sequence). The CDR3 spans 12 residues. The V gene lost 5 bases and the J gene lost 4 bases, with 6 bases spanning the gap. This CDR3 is CASSRENQPQHF. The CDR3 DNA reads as TGTGCCAGCAGCCGGGAAAATCAGCCCCAGCATTTT.

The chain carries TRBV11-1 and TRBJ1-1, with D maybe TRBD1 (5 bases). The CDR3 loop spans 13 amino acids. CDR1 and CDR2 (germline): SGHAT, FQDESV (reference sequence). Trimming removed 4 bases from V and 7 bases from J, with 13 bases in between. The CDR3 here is CASSSMRRGEAFF. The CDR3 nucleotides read TGTGCCAGCAGCTCAATGCGGAGGGGTGAAGCTTTCTTT.

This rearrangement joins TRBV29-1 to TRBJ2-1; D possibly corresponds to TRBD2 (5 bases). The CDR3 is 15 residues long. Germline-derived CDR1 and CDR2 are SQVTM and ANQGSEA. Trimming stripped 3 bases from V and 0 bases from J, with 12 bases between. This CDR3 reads CSVDSASLSYNEQFF. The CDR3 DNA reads TGCAGCGTTGACTCCGCTAGCCTCTCCTACAATGAGCAGTTCTTC.

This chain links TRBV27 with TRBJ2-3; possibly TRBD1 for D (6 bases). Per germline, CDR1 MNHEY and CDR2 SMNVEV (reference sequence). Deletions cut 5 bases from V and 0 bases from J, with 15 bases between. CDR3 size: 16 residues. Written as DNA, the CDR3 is TGTGCCAGCAGTACAGGGCTACTACCTAGCACAGATACGCAGTATTTT. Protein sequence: CASSTGLLPSTDTQYF.

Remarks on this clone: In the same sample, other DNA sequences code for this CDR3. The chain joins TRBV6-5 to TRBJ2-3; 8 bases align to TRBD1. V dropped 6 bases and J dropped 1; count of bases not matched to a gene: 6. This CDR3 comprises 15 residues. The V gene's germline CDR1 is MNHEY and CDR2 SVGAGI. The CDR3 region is CASSYNRGGTDTQYF. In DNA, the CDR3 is TGTGCCAGCAGCTACAACAGGGGGGGCACAGATACGCAGTATTTT.

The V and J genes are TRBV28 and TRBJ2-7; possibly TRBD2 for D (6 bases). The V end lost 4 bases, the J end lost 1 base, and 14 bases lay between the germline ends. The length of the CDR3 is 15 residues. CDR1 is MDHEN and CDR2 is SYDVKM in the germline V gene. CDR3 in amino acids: CASSSLAKGSYEQYF. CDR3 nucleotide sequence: TGTGCCAGCAGTTCGCTAGCGAAAGGGTCCTACGAGCAGTACTTC.

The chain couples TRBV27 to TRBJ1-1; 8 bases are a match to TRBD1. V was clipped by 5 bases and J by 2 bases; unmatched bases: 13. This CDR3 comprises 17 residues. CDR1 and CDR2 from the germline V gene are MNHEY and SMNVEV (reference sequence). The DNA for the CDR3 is TGTGCCAGCAGTCTCCGGTTCCCTGGACAGGGTAACACTGAAGCTTTCTTT. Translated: CASSLRFPGQGNTEAFF.

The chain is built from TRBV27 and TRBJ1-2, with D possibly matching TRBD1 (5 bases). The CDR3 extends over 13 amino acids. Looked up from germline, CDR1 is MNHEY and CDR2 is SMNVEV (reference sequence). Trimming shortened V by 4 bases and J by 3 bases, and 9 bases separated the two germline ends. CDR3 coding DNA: TGTGCCAGCAGTTCGACAGACGACTATGGCTACACCTTC. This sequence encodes CASSSTDDYGYTF.

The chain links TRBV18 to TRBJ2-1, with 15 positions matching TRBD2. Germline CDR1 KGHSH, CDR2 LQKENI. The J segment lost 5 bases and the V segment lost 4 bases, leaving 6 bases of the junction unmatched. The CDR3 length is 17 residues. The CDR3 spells CASSLLWTSGRDNEQFF. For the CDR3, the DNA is TGTGCCAGCTCACTCTTATGGACTAGCGGGAGGGACAATGAGCAGTTCTTC. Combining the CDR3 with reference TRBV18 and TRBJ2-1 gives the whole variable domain NAGVMQNPRHLVRRRGQEARLRCSPMKGHSHVYWYRQLPEEGLKFMVYLQKENIIDESGMPKERFSAEFPKEGPSILRIQQVVRGDSAAYFCASSLLWTSGRDNEQFFGPGTRLTVL.

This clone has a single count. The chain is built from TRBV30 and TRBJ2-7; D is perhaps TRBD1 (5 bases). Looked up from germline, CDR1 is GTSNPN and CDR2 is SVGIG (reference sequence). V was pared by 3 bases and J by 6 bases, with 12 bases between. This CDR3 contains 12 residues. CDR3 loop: CAWRPNTGEQYF. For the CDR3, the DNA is TGTGCCTGGAGACCCAATACAGGCGAGCAGTACTTC.

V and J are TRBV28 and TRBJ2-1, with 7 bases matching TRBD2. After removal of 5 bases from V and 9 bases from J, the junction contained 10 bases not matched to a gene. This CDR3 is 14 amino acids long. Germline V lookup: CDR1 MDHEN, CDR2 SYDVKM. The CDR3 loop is CASSQHGGGGEQFF. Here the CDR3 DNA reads TGTGCCAGCAGTCAACATGGGGGGGGAGGTGAGCAGTTCTTC.

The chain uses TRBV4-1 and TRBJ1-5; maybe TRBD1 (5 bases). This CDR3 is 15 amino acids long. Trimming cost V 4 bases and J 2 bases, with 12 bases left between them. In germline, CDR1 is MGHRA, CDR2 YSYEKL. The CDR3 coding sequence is TGCGCCAGCAGCCTAGCAGGGTTGGGCAATCAGCCCCAGCATTTT. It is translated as CASSLAGLGNQPQHF.